This T cell receptor beta chain is from a study of immune evolution from preneoplasia to lung adenocarcinoma. Overall study: HLA loss of heterozygosity: around 6.5% AIS, roughly 15% MIA, roughly 30% ADC, none AAH. Study-level points and caveats: Later-stage lesions seemingly showed higher T cell density and diversity than normal lung.

Comments on this clone: Antigen unknown.

Assay: immunoSEQ multiplex PCR; the TCRdb copy retains only in-frame clones and omits some. The sample gives 8,000 to 9,500 clones, about 80% of which show up once; about 3% is in the top ten. The V and J ends lost 4 bases and 2 bases respectively, with 13 bases between them. Germline V gene sequence: CDR1 SGHDT, CDR2 YYEEEE. The CDR3 covers 15 residues. Sequenced input: FFPE minimally invasive lung adenocarcinoma tissue. The chain combines TRBV5-6 with TRBJ1-3, with D possibly TRBD1 on 5 matching bases. The receptor was derived from a person aged 65 to 85 with lung adenocarcinoma. CDR3 in DNA: TGTGCCAGCAGCCCACCTACGGGGGCTGGAAACACCATATATTTT. The encoded protein is CASSPPTGAGNTIYF.